This T cell receptor beta chain was found in a study of OX40 agonist ivuxolimab in advanced cancers. This clone was seen only once. Its target is not known. TCRdb keeps only in-frame clones here, not all; method: immunoSEQ multiplex PCR. The sample lists roughly 38,000 clones; around 82% were seen once. Points from the study as a whole: Within 6 weeks, CD4+ and CD8+ blood T cells expanded clonally at 0.1 to 3.0 mg/kg.

The origin of this receptor is an adult with an advanced solid tumor such as melanoma, head and neck, liver or kidney cancer. The source was CD4+ or CD8+ T cells sorted from blood, collected in a trial of the OX40 agonist ivuxolimab.

Here the CDR3 DNA reads TGTGCCAGCAGCCGGGGACAGTGGAACACTGAAGCTTTCTTT. It specifies CASSRGQWNTEAFF. The rearrangement links TRBV5-5 to TRBJ1-1; 7 positions match TRBD1. V was clipped by 4 bases and J by 1 base; unmatched bases: 4. CDR1 SGHKS and CDR2 YYEKEE come from the germline V gene (reference sequence). The CDR3 is 14 residues long. The full variable domain, in which reference TRBV5-5 and TRBJ1-1 provide the parts outside the CDR3, is DAGVTQSPTHLIKTRGQQVTLRCSPISGHKSVSWYQQVLGQGPQFIFQYYEKEERGRGNFPDRFSARQFPNYSSELNVNALLLGDSALYLCASSRGQWNTEAFFGQGTRLTVV.